Listed below are T cell receptor beta chains from one sample, sequenced in a study of T cells in localized non-small cell lung cancer. This table comes from immunoSEQ multiplex PCR, and its TCRdb copy is limited to in-frame clones, with some not included. This sample has 24,000 or so clones, with 75% to 90% found just once. The sequences come from peripheral blood, collected before any cancer treatment. These receptors all come from an older female donor with stage I lung adenocarcinoma. Each CDR3 is given with its conserved first and last residue. Fields, in order: V gene, clone size, J gene, D gene, CDR3 DNA, CDR3 protein. The D gene is left open where the match is weak. Not all rows give a size; the values are once, few, many and, for expanded clones, a class.

V: TRBV5-4
size: -
J: TRBJ1-3
D: -
DNA: TGTGCCAGCAGTCCCGGACTGGAAAATGTCGGAAACACCATATATTTT
CDR3: CASSPGLENVGNTIYF

V: TRBV6-1
size: once
J: TRBJ2-3
D: -
DNA: TGTGCCAGCAGGGCGGGACAGAGCACAGATACGCAGTATTTT
CDR3: CASRAGQSTDTQYF

V: TRBV6-5
size: -
J: TRBJ1-1
D: -
DNA: TGTGCCAGCAGACAACCGCTTTTGAGCACTGAAGCTTTCTTT
CDR3: CASRQPLLSTEAFF

V: TRBV5-4
size: -
J: TRBJ2-5
D: -
DNA: TGTGCCAGCAGCTTGGAAGAGACCCAGTACTTC
CDR3: CASSLEETQYF

V: TRBV7-6
size: few
J: TRBJ2-7
D: TRBD1
DNA: TGTGCCAGCAGCCTGGGACAGGGGGCACACTACGAGCAGTACTTC
CDR3: CASSLGQGAHYEQYF

V: TRBV4-1
size: few
J: TRBJ1-5
D: -
DNA: TGCGCCAGCAGCCAAGCTCCGGGTCAGCCCCAGCATTTT
CDR3: CASSQAPGQPQHF

V: TRBV21-1
size: -
J: TRBJ2-1
D: -
DNA: TGTGCCAGCAGTCTCTGTTGGCGGGTCCTGTTCTACAATGAGCAGTTCTTC
CDR3: CASSLCWRVLFYNEQFF

V: TRBV5-1
size: -
J: TRBJ2-1
D: TRBD2
DNA: TGCGCCAGCAGCCCTATAGCGGGAGGACACAATGAGCAGTTCTTC
CDR3: CASSPIAGGHNEQFF

V: TRBV6-1
size: once
J: TRBJ1-5
D: -
DNA: TGTGCCAGCAGTGAAATTAGGACGGCAAGAGGTCAGCCCCAGCATTTT
CDR3: CASSEIRTARGQPQHF

V: TRBV30
size: -
J: TRBJ1-5
D: -
DNA: TGTGCCTGGAGTGTAGCAGGTTTTAATCAGCCCCAGCATTTT
CDR3: CAWSVAGFNQPQHF

V: TRBV10-2
size: -
J: TRBJ2-2
D: TRBD2
DNA: TGCGCCAGCAGCCGATATAGCGGGAGCTCCGGGGAGCTGTTTTTT
CDR3: CASSRYSGSSGELFF

V: TRBV19
size: -
J: TRBJ2-1
D: -
DNA: TGTGCCAGTAGTAACAGGATGAATGAGCAGTTCTTC
CDR3: CASSNRMNEQFF

V: TRBV5-6
size: -
J: TRBJ1-5
D: TRBD1
DNA: TGTGCCAGCAGCACCAGACAGGGGATTAGCAATCAGCCCCAGCATTTT
CDR3: CASSTRQGISNQPQHF

V: TRBV5-1
size: few
J: TRBJ1-2
D: -
DNA: TGCGCCAGCAGCGGGGACACGTATGGCTACACCTTC
CDR3: CASSGDTYGYTF

V: TRBV6-1
size: -
J: TRBJ1-1
D: -
DNA: TGTGCCAGCAAAATTGGGTTGAACACTGAAGCTTTCTTT
CDR3: CASKIGLNTEAFF

V: TRBV5-8
size: -
J: TRBJ1-3
D: -
DNA: TGTGCCAGCAGCTTCAACCGGGATCTTGGAAACACCATATATTTT
CDR3: CASSFNRDLGNTIYF

V: TRBV6-6
size: -
J: TRBJ1-2
D: -
DNA: TGTGCCAGCAGTTCCGTTAGTGAAGGGGCCCTGGGTGGCTACACCTTC
CDR3: CASSSVSEGALGGYTF

V: TRBV2
size: -
J: TRBJ2-6
D: TRBD1
DNA: TGTGCCAGCGACAGACAGGGAGCGACCTCTGGGGCCAACGTCCTGACTTTC
CDR3: CASDRQGATSGANVLTF

V: TRBV30
size: -
J: TRBJ1-2
D: TRBD1
DNA: TGTGCCTGGACCCACCATCAAAGGCAGGGGGCGCGCGGTAACTATGGCTACACCTTC
CDR3: CAWTHHQRQGARGNYGYTF

V: TRBV6-5
size: -
J: TRBJ2-7
D: -
DNA: TGTGCCAGCAGTTACTCGGGCAGTCAGTACGAGCAGTACTTC
CDR3: CASSYSGSQYEQYF

V: TRBV2
size: -
J: TRBJ1-5
D: -
DNA: TGTGCCAGCAGTGAGGGCTCTTTGAGCAATCAGCCCCAGCATTTT
CDR3: CASSEGSLSNQPQHF

V: TRBV5-6
size: -
J: TRBJ1-6
D: -
DNA: TGTGCCAGCAGCTTGAATTGGGTACAGGGTGTGAATTCACCCCTCCACTTT
CDR3: CASSLNWVQGVNSPLHF

V: TRBV6-1
size: -
J: TRBJ2-2
D: -
DNA: TGTGCCAGCAGTGTCTTCTCGATCGGGGAGCTGTTTTTT
CDR3: CASSVFSIGELFF

V: TRBV11-2
size: -
J: TRBJ2-4
D: TRBD2
DNA: TGTGCCAGTCGGGGGGGCGGTAACATTCAGTACTTC
CDR3: CASRGGGNIQYF

V: TRBV18
size: once
J: TRBJ2-1
D: -
DNA: TGTGCCAGCTCACCACTACCTAAGGGCACCTACAATGAGCAGTTCTTC
CDR3: CASSPLPKGTYNEQFF

V: TRBV19
size: -
J: TRBJ1-1
D: -
DNA: TGTGCCAGTAGGGAGGGGGGTCCCACTGAAGCTTTCTTT
CDR3: CASREGGPTEAFF

V: TRBV2
size: -
J: TRBJ1-5
D: -
DNA: TGTGCCAGCAGTGAGGTCGGGGGGGGCAATCAGCCCCAGCATTTT
CDR3: CASSEVGGGNQPQHF

V: TRBV30
size: -
J: TRBJ1-5
D: TRBD1
DNA: TGTGCCTGGGGAAGACAGGGATGGCAGCCCCAGCATTTT
CDR3: CAWGRQGWQPQHF

V: TRBV11-3
size: -
J: TRBJ2-7
D: TRBD1
DNA: TGTGCCAGCAGCTTAGTTATCACCGGGACAGGGGGTAGGCAGTACTTC
CDR3: CASSLVITGTGGRQYF

V: TRBV9
size: -
J: TRBJ1-1
D: -
DNA: TGTGCCAGCAGCGTGGATGTGAACACTGAAGCTTTCTTT
CDR3: CASSVDVNTEAFF

V: TRBV28
size: -
J: TRBJ2-7
D: TRBD1
DNA: TGTGCCAGCAGTTTATGGGGGGACAGGTCTCCCTACGAGCAGTACTTC
CDR3: CASSLWGDRSPYEQYF

V: TRBV30
size: once
J: TRBJ2-1
D: -
DNA: TGTGCCTGGAGTGCAGGGGAAAGCTACAATGAGCAGTTCTTC
CDR3: CAWSAGESYNEQFF

V: TRBV29-1
size: once
J: TRBJ2-1
D: -
DNA: TGCAGCGTTTTCGGGAGCTCCTACAATGAGCAGTTCTTC
CDR3: CSVFGSSYNEQFF

V: TRBV5-1
size: -
J: TRBJ2-5
D: -
DNA: TGCGCCAGCAGCTTGGCCCTACCGGGACATGGAGAGACCCAGTACTTC
CDR3: CASSLALPGHGETQYF

V: TRBV30
size: -
J: TRBJ2-5
D: -
DNA: TGTGCCTGGAGTGTAAGTTTTTCGGAGACCCAGTACTTC
CDR3: CAWSVSFSETQYF

V: TRBV27
size: -
J: TRBJ2-3
D: -
DNA: TGTGCCAGCAGTCCCCGGATCCCAAACACAGATACGCAGTATTTT
CDR3: CASSPRIPNTDTQYF

V: TRBV4-1
size: -
J: TRBJ1-4
D: -
DNA: TGCGCCAGCAGCCAAGGGGGATTCAGGGCCCCCCGTAATGAAAAACTGTTTTTT
CDR3: CASSQGGFRAPRNEKLFF

V: TRBV6-1
size: -
J: TRBJ2-7
D: TRBD2
DNA: TGTGCCAGCAGTTCAAGCGGGGGGGCGTCTCACGAGCAGTACTTC
CDR3: CASSSSGGASHEQYF

V: TRBV7-2
size: -
J: TRBJ1-3
D: TRBD1
DNA: TGTGCCAGCAGCCCTAGAGCCCTTACAGGGGGTCGAAACACCATATATTTT
CDR3: CASSPRALTGGRNTIYF

V: TRBV6-6
size: -
J: TRBJ1-2
D: -
DNA: TGTGCCAGCAGTTACTCGGGCGGGGACACCGACGACTACTTC
CDR3: CASSYSGGDTDDYF

V: TRBV7-9
size: -
J: TRBJ2-3
D: -
DNA: TGTGCCAGCAGCTTCCCCCTCAACGGGGGCACAGATACGCAGTATTTT
CDR3: CASSFPLNGGTDTQYF

V: TRBV4-1
size: few
J: TRBJ2-3
D: TRBD2
DNA: TGCGCCAGCAGCCAAGACGGGGCGGGGGGGACTAGCACAGATACGCAGTATTTT
CDR3: CASSQDGAGGTSTDTQYF

V: TRBV4-1
size: few
J: TRBJ1-1
D: -
DNA: TGCGCCAGCAGCCAAGATTGGGGGGGCGGGATGGTTGTTTTCTTT
CDR3: CASSQDWGGGMVVFF

V: TRBV11-3
size: -
J: TRBJ2-1
D: TRBD1
DNA: TGTGCCAGCAGCCGCCGGGACAGGGGGCGCGATGAGCAGTTCTTC
CDR3: CASSRRDRGRDEQFF

V: TRBV6-1
size: -
J: TRBJ1-4
D: TRBD1
DNA: TGTGCCAGCAGTGAAGGCAGGGGGCTGTCTAATGAAAAACTGTTTTTT
CDR3: CASSEGRGLSNEKLFF

V: TRBV4-2
size: few
J: TRBJ2-2
D: TRBD1
DNA: TGTGCCAGCAGCCGGGACAGGTCATCCGGGGAGCTGTTTTTT
CDR3: CASSRDRSSGELFF

V: TRBV4-2
size: -
J: TRBJ2-2
D: -
DNA: TGTGCCAGCAGCCATCAGGACAGTCCCGGGGAGCTGTTTTTT
CDR3: CASSHQDSPGELFF

V: TRBV11-2
size: -
J: TRBJ1-6
D: -
DNA: TGTGCCAGCAGCTCCCTTCGGACCCTCCACTTT
CDR3: CASSSLRTLHF

V: TRBV7-9
size: -
J: TRBJ1-2
D: TRBD1
DNA: TGTGCCACCGAGACAGGGGATAACTATGGCTACACCTTC
CDR3: CATETGDNYGYTF

V: TRBV2
size: -
J: TRBJ2-1
D: TRBD1
DNA: TGTGCCAGCAGTGAAGCGCTCGGCCAGGGGGTCCGCAATGAGCAGTTCTTC
CDR3: CASSEALGQGVRNEQFF

V: TRBV9
size: -
J: TRBJ2-3
D: TRBD2
DNA: TGTGCCAGCAGCCTAGCGGGAGCCGAAGATACGCAGTATTTT
CDR3: CASSLAGAEDTQYF

V: TRBV9
size: -
J: TRBJ2-3
D: -
DNA: TGTGCCAGCAGCCCCAGCCCCGATACGCAGTATTTT
CDR3: CASSPSPDTQYF

V: TRBV10-2
size: -
J: TRBJ1-1
D: TRBD1
DNA: TGCGCCAGCGCCGGGACAGGTTTGGAGGACACTGAAGCTTTCTTT
CDR3: CASAGTGLEDTEAFF

V: TRBV9
size: -
J: TRBJ2-5
D: -
DNA: TGTGCCAGCAGCGTGACCCCGGGACAAGAGACCCAGTACTTC
CDR3: CASSVTPGQETQYF

V: TRBV30
size: -
J: TRBJ1-5
D: -
DNA: TGTGCCTGGAGCGTCAGGGCAGGGAGGCATCAGCCCCAGCATTTT
CDR3: CAWSVRAGRHQPQHF